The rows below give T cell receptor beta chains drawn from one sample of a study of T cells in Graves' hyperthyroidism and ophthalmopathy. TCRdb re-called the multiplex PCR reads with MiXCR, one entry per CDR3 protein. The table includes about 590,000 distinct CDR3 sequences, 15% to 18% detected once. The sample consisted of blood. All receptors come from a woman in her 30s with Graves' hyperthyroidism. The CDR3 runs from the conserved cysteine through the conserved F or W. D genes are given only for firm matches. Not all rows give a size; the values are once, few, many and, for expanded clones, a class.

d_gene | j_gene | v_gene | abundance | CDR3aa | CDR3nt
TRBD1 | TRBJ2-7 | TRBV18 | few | CASSPLGQGGGYEQYF | TGTGCCAGCTCACCCTTGGGACAGGGAGGCGGGTACGAGCAGTACTTC
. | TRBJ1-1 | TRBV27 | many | CASSLLVNTEAFF | TGTGCCAGCAGTTTACTTGTGAACACTGAAGCTTTCTTT
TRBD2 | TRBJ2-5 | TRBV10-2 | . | CASTLAGGQETQYF | TGCGCCAGCACTTTAGCGGGAGGGCAAGAGACCCAGTACTTC
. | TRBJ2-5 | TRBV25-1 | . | CASSPPRVAGRGTQYF | TGTGCCAGCAGTCCCCCCAGGGTAGCCGGGAGAGGGACCCAGTACTTC
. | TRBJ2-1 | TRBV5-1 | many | CASSHTTASNEQFF | TGCGCCAGCAGCCACACGACAGCTTCCAATGAGCAGTTCTTC
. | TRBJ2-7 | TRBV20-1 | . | CGARGPSASYEQYF | TGCGGTGCTAGAGGGCCTTCCGCGTCCTACGAGCAGTACTTC
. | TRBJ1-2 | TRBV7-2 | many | CASSPRDRLYGYTF | TGTGCCAGCAGCCCCCGGGACCGACTCTATGGCTACACCTTC
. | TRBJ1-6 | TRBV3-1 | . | CASSRGTDSPLHF | TGTGCCAGCAGCCGTGGGACGGATTCACCCCTCCACTTT
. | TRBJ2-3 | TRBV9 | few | CASSAGWDQTTDTQYF | TGTGCCAGCAGCGCAGGGTGGGACCAAACCACAGATACGCAGTATTTT
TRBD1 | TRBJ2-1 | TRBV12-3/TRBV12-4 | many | CASSPDRVYNEQFF | TGTGCCAGCAGCCCCGACAGGGTATACAATGAGCAGTTCTTC
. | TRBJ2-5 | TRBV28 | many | CASSPMVETQYF | TGTGCCAGCAGCCCCATGGTGGAGACCCAGTACTTC
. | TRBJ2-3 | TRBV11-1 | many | CASSLGLQGTTDTQYF | TGTGCCAGCAGCTTAGGTCTGCAAGGGACCACAGATACGCAGTATTTT
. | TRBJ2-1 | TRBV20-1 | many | CSARTDREGEQFF | TGCAGTGCTAGAACGGACCGGGAAGGTGAGCAGTTCTTC
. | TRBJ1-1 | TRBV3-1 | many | CASSQALWVTEAFF | TGTGCCAGCAGCCAAGCCCTTTGGGTCACTGAAGCTTTCTTT
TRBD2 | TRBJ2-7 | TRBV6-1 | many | CASSANLAGAYEQYF | TGTGCCAGCAGTGCCAATCTAGCGGGAGCCTACGAGCAGTACTTC
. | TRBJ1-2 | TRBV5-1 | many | CASSLAPRVNYGYTF | TGCGCCAGCAGCTTGGCGCCGAGAGTAAACTATGGCTACACCTTC
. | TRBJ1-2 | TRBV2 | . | CASSEGKGSVQGYTF | TGTGCCAGCAGTGAAGGCAAGGGCTCTGTACAGGGCTACACCTTC
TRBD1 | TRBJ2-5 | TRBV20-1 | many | CSARTTGGFRETQYF | TGCAGTGCTAGAACAACAGGGGGCTTCCGTGAGACCCAGTACTTC
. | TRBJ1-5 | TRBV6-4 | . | CASSRGPEQPQHF | TGTGCCAGCTCCCGGGGCCCAGAACAGCCCCAGCATTTT
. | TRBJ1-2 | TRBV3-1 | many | CASSQDAGYYGYTF | TGTGCCAGCAGCCAAGATGCGGGATACTATGGCTACACCTTC
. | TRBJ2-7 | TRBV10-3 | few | CAISDPKGAYEQYF | TGTGCCATCAGTGACCCCAAGGGCGCCTACGAGCAGTACTTC
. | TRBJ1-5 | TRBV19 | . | CASSKRQSSNQPQHF | TGTGCCAGTAGTAAAAGACAGAGTAGCAATCAGCCCCAGCATTTT
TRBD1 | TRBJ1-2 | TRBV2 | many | CASSEGTGPYGYTF | TGTGCCAGCAGTGAAGGGACAGGGCCCTATGGCTACACCTTC
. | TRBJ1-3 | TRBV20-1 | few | CSASGRGNTGNTIYF | TGCAGTGCTAGCGGCAGGGGAAATACTGGAAACACCATATATTTT
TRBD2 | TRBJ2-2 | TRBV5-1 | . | CASSLGSGSPGELFF | TGCGCCAGCAGCTTGGGGAGCGGGAGTCCCGGGGAGCTGTTTTTT
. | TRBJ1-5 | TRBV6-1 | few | CASTLEDSNQPQHF | TGTGCCAGTACCCTGGAGGATAGCAATCAGCCCCAGCATTTT